These T cell receptor beta chains were read from a single sample in a study of shared clonotypes between healthy human individuals. Repertoires were generated with immunoSEQ multiplex PCR, while TCRdb's copy carries only in-frame clones and drops some. The sample records approximately 2.4 million clones, around 95% being singletons. The sequenced material came from naive CD4+ T cells sorted from blood. The receptor source for this set is a man between 18 and 35 years old in good health. Each CDR3 is given with its conserved first and last residue. A D gene is named only where the DNA matches it firmly. Size tells how often a clone was seen (once, few, many) or the class of an expanded clone, and some rows leave it out.

TRBV6-5	TRBJ2-7	NA	NA	TGTGCCAGCAGTTACCGCAGAAGCTCCTACGAGCAGTACTTC	CASSYRRSSYEQYF
TRBV10-2	TRBJ2-7	NA	NA	TGCGCCAGCAGTGACCCAGGCACCTACGAGCAGTACTTC	CASSDPGTYEQYF
TRBV27	TRBJ2-7	TRBD1	NA	TGTGCCAGCAGCTCGGGACAGGGGCCCCTGGGGCAGTACTTC	CASSSGQGPLGQYF
TRBV7-5	TRBJ2-1	NA	NA	TGTGCCAGTTCGGGACTAGCGGGAGAAGATTATAACAATGAGCAGTTCTTC	CASSGLAGEDYNNEQFF
TRBV7-2	TRBJ2-1	NA	NA	TGTGCCAGCAGGCGGGGCGTTGAGCAGTTCTTC	CASRRGVEQFF
TRBV7-2	TRBJ2-4	NA	NA	TGTGCCAGCAGCTGGACTTACGATAACATTCAGTACTTC	CASSWTYDNIQYF
TRBV29-1	TRBJ2-7	TRBD2	NA	TGCAGCCCAATGTGTGGACTAGCGGGAGGAGGGTACGAGCAGTACTTC	CSPMCGLAGGGYEQYF
TRBV5-1	TRBJ2-5	NA	NA	TGCGCCAGCAGCTTGCGGGACAGCGGGGAGACCCAGTACTTC	CASSLRDSGETQYF
TRBV4-1	TRBJ1-4	NA	NA	TGCGCCAGCAGCCTTCTGACAGTTGAAAAACTGTTTTTT	CASSLLTVEKLFF
TRBV6-5	TRBJ2-2	NA	NA	TGTGCCAGCAGTTACTGGGCTAACACCGGGGAGCTGTTTTTT	CASSYWANTGELFF
TRBV7-2	TRBJ2-7	NA	NA	TGTGCCAGCAGCTCGTCAGTCGAGCAGTACTTC	CASSSSVEQYF
TRBV7-2	TRBJ2-3	NA	NA	TGTGCCAGCAGGAAAGGGTCGATAGATACGCAGTATTTT	CASRKGSIDTQYF
TRBV10-3	TRBJ1-4	NA	NA	TGTGCCATCAGTGAACAGGGAATCAGTGAAAAACTGTTTTTT	CAISEQGISEKLFF
TRBV5-1	TRBJ2-7	NA	NA	TGCGCCAGCAGCTTGGGGGGCAGCCCCATTTCTTACGAGCAGTACTTC	CASSLGGSPISYEQYF
TRBV5-1	TRBJ2-5	TRBD2	NA	TGCGCCAGCAGCTTGGGGCGGACTAGCGGGGAGGTTCAAGAGACCCAGTACTTC	CASSLGRTSGEVQETQYF
TRBV5-4	TRBJ2-7	NA	NA	TGTGCCAGCAGCTTGGACCCTGGACCGACCTACGAGCAGTACTTC	CASSLDPGPTYEQYF
TRBV5-1	TRBJ1-4	NA	NA	TGCGCCAGCAGCATCGGGGGTAGAGGTGAAAAACTGTTTTTT	CASSIGGRGEKLFF
TRBV6-5	TRBJ2-1	TRBD1	NA	TGTGCCAGTGAGTCGCCAGGGGGCCGGAATGAGCAGTTCTTC	CASESPGGRNEQFF
TRBV5-1	TRBJ2-7	NA	NA	TGCGCCAGCAGCTTGGAGGCAGGCAACTCCTACGAGCAGTACTTC	CASSLEAGNSYEQYF
TRBV2	TRBJ2-7	TRBD1	NA	TGTGCCAGCAGTGGACAGGGTAACTACGAGCAGTACTTC	CASSGQGNYEQYF
TRBV28	TRBJ2-7	TRBD2	once	TGTGCCACCGAGCTGAGCGGGGGTTCCTACGAGCAGTACTTC	CATELSGGSYEQYF
TRBV5-4	TRBJ1-1	NA	NA	TGTGCCAGCAGCATGGGACGGATGAACACTGAAGCTTTCTTT	CASSMGRMNTEAFF
TRBV5-1	TRBJ2-1	NA	NA	TGCGCCAGCAGCTCTCGGCCGGGGAATGAGGAGCAGTTCTTC	CASSSRPGNEEQFF
TRBV5-1	TRBJ2-3	NA	NA	TGCGCCAGCAGCTTGGCCCCCGATACGCAGTATTTT	CASSLAPDTQYF
TRBV4-3	TRBJ2-3	TRBD2	NA	TGCGCCAGCAGCCAAGAAGCGGGAGGGAAAGATACGCAGTATTTT	CASSQEAGGKDTQYF
TRBV2	TRBJ1-2	NA	NA	TGTGCCAGCAGTGTAACAGAGGAGGGCTACACCTTC	CASSVTEEGYTF
TRBV11-2	TRBJ2-5	TRBD2	once	TGTGCCAGCAGCTCCGGACTAGCGGGAGGGCAAGAGACCCAGTACTTC	CASSSGLAGGQETQYF
TRBV4-2	TRBJ2-5	TRBD2	NA	TGTGCCAGCAGCCAAGTTCTCCCTAGCGGGAGGGTAGAGACCCAGTACTTC	CASSQVLPSGRVETQYF
TRBV29-1	TRBJ2-3	NA	NA	TGCAGCGGGGGGCAGGGAAACGGAGATACGCAGTATTTT	CSGGQGNGDTQYF
TRBV5-6	TRBJ2-7	TRBD1	NA	TGTGCCAGCAGCTTGCCCGGACAGGGGAAAACCTACGAGCAGTACTTC	CASSLPGQGKTYEQYF
TRBV5-1	TRBJ2-3	NA	NA	TGCGCCAGCAGCTTGAGCCAGCCTAGCACAGATACGCAGTATTTT	CASSLSQPSTDTQYF
TRBV7-2	TRBJ1-1	NA	NA	TGTGCCAGCAGCTCCAGACGTTTATCTGAAGCTTTCTTT	CASSSRRLSEAFF